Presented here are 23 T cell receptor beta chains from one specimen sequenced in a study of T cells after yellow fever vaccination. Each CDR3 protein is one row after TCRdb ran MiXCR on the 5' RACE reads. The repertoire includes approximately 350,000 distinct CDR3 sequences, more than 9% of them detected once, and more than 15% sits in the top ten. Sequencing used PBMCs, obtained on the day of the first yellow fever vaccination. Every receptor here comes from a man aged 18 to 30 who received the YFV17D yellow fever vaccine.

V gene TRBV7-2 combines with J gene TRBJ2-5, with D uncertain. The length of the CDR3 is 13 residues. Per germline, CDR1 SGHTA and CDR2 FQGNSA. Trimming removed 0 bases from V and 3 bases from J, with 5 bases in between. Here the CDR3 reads CASSLANEETQYF. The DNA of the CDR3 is TGTGCCAGCAGCTTAGCGAACGAAGAGACCCAGTACTTC.

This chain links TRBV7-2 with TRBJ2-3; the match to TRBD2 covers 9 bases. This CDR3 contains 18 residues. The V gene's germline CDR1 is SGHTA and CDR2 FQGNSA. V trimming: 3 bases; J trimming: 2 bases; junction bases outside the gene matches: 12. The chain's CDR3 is CASSFGRGGGGYTDTQYF. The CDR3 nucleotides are TGTGCCAGCAGCTTCGGTCGGGGCGGGGGGGGATACACAGATACGCAGTATTTT. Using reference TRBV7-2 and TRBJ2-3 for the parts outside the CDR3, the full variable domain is GAGVSQSPSNKVTEKGKDVELRCDPISGHTALYWYRQSLGQGLEFLIYFQGNSAPDKSGLPSDRFSAERTGGSVSTLTIQRTQQEDSAVYLCASSFGRGGGGYTDTQYFGPGTRLTVL.

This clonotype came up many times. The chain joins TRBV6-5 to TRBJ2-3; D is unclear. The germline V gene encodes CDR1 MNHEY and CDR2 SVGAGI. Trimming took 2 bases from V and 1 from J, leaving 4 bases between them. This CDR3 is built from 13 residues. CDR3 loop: CASSYTGTDTQYF. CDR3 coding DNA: TGTGCCAGCAGTTACACAGGCACAGATACGCAGTATTTT.

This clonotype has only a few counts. The CDR3 DNA sequence: TGTGCCAGCTCACCTAACAGCTACGAGCAGTACTTC. Translated, it gives CASSPNSYEQYF. The chain carries TRBV18 and TRBJ2-7, with D hard to call. Per germline, CDR1 KGHSH and CDR2 LQKENI. V lost 3 bases and J lost 3, with 6 bases in between. CDR3 length equals 12 residues.

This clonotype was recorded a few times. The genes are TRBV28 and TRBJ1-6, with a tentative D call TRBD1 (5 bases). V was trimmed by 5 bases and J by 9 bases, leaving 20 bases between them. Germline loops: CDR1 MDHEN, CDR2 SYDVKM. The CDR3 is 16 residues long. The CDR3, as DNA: TGTGCCAGCAGTGCGAGGGGACCCATTGCAGGTTCACCCCTCCACTTT. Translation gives CASSARGPIAGSPLHF.

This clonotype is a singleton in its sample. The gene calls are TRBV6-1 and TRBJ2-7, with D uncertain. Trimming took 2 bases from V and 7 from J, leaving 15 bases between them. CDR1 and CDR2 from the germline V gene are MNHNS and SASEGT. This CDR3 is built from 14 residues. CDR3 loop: CASSERGFRGEQYF. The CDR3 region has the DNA TGTGCCAGCAGTGAACGAGGCTTTCGCGGAGAGCAGTACTTC.

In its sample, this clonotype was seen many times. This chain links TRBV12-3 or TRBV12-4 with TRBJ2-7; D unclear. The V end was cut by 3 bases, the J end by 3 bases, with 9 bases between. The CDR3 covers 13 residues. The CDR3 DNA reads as TGTGCCAGCAGTTTCCCCCCACTCTACGAGCAGTACTTC. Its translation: CASSFPPLYEQYF.

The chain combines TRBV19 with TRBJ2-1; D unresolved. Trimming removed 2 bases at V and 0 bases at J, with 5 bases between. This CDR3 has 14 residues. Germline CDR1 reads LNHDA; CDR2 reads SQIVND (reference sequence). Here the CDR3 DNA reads TGTGCCAGTAGTATAACAGTCTCCTACAATGAGCAGTTCTTC. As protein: CASSITVSYNEQFF.

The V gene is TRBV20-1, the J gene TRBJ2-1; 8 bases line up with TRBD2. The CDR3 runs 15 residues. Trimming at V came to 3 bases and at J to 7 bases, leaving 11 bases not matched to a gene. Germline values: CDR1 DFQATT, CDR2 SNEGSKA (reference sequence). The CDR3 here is CSASSLSGGPNEQFF. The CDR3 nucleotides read TGCAGTGCTAGTTCTCTTTCGGGGGGGCCAAATGAGCAGTTCTTC.

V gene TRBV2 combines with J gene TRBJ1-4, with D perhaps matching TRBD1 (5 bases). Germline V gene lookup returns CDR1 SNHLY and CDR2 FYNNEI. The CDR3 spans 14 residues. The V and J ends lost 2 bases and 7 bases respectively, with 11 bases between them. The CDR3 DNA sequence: TGTGCCAGCAGTGAATGGGGGTTTCGTGAAAAACTGTTTTTT. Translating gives CASSEWGFREKLFF.

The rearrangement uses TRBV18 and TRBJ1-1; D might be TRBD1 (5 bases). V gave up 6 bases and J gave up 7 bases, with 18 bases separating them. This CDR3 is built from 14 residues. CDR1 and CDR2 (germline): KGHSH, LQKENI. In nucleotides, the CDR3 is TGTGCCAGCTCTAGCAGTTGGGGCAGTGGTGAAGCTTTCTTT. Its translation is CASSSSWGSGEAFF. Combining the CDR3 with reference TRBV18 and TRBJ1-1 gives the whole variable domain NAGVMQNPRHLVRRRGQEARLRCSPMKGHSHVYWYRQLPEEGLKFMVYLQKENIIDESGMPKERFSAEFPKEGPSILRIQQVVRGDSAAYFCASSSSWGSGEAFFGQGTRLTVV.

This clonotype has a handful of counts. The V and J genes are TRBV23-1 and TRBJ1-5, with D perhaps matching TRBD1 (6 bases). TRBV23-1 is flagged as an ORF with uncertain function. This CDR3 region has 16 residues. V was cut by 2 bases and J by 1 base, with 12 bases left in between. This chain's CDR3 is CASSQAGAGSNQPQHF. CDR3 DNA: TGCGCCAGCAGTCAAGCGGGGGCGGGGAGCAATCAGCCCCAGCATTTT.

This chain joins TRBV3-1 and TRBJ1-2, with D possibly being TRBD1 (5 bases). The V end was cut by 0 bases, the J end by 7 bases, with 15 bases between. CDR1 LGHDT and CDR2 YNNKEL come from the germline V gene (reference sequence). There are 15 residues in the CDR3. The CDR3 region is CASSQDQGEGSGYTF. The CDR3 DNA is TGTGCCAGCAGCCAAGATCAAGGGGAAGGGTCTGGCTACACCTTC.

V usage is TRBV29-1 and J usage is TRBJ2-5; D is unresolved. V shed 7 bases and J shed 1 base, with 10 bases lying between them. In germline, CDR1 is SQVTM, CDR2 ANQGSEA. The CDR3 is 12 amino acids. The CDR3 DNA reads TGCAGCGCTACACTACCCCAAGAGACCCAGTACTTC. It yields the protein CSATLPQETQYF.

Here the CDR3 DNA reads TGTGCCAGCAGCGTAGTGTCTAACACCGGGGAGCTGTTTTTT. Its translation: CASSVVSNTGELFF. The chain recombines TRBV9 with TRBJ2-2; D unresolved. Trimming stripped 0 bases from V and 2 bases from J, with 5 bases between. The CDR3 runs 14 residues. The V gene's germline CDR1 is SGDLS and CDR2 YYNGEE.

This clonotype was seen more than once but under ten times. CDR3 protein: CASSPGTGSNEQYF. The CDR3 DNA reads TGTGCCAGCTCACCAGGGACAGGGAGCAACGAGCAGTACTTC. The chain joins TRBV18 to TRBJ2-7; TRBD1 matches 9 bases. Per germline, CDR1 KGHSH and CDR2 LQKENI. The CDR3 length is 14 residues. Trimming cost V 2 bases and J 5 bases; bases outside gene matches: 4.

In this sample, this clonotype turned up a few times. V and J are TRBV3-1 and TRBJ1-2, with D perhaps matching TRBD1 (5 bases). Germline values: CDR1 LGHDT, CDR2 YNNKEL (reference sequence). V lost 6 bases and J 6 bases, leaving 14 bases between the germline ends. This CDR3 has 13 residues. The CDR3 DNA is TGTGCCAGCAGGTCCGGGGGGGTGCATGGCTACACCTTC. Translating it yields CASRSGGVHGYTF.

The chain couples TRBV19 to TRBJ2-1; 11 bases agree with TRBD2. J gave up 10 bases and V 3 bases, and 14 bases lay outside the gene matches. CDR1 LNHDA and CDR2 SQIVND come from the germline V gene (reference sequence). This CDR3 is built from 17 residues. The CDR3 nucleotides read TGTGCCAGTAGTATCGTAAGGGCTAGCGGGGGGCTGGGGGAGCAGTTCTTC. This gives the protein CASSIVRASGGLGEQFF.

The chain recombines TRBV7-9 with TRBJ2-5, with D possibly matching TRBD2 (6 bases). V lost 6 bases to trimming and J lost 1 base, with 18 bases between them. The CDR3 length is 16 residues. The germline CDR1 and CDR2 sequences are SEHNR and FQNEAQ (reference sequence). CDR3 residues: CASSSEVGLFQETQYF. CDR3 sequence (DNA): TGTGCCAGCAGTTCGGAGGTGGGACTTTTCCAAGAGACCCAGTACTTC.

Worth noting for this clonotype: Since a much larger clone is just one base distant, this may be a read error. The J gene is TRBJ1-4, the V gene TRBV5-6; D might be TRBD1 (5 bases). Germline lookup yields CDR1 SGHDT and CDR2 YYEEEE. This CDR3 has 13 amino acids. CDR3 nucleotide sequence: TGTGCCAGCAGCTTCGACAGATCTGAAAAACAGTTTTTT. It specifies CASSFDRSEKQFF.

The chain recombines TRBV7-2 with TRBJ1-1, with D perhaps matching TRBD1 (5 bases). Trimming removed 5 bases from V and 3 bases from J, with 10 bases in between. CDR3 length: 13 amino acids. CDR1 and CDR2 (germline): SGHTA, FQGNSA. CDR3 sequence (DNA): TGTGCCAGCAGCCCAGGGTTGTACACTGAAGCTTTCTTT. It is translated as CASSPGLYTEAFF. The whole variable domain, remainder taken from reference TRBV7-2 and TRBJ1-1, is GAGVSQSPSNKVTEKGKDVELRCDPISGHTALYWYRQSLGQGLEFLIYFQGNSAPDKSGLPSDRFSAERTGGSVSTLTIQRTQQEDSAVYLCASSPGLYTEAFFGQGTRLTVV.

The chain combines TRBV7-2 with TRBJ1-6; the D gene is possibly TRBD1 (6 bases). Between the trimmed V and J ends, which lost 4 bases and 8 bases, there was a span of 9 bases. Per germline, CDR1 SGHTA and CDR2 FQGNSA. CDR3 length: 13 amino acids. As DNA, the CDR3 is TGTGCCAGCAGCTGGGGGGCGGATTCACCCCTCCACTTT. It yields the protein CASSWGADSPLHF.

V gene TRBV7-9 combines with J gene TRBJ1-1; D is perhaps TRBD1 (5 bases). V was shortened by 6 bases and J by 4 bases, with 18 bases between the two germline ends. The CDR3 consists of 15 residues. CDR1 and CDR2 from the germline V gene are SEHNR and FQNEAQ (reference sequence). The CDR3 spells CASSRSLTGGTEAFF. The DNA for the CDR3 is TGTGCCAGCAGTCGATCCTTGACCGGGGGCACTGAAGCTTTCTTT.